The 24 T cell receptor beta chains presented below share a single source sample, sequenced in a study of T cell responses to AZD1222 COVID-19 vaccine. Produced via immunoSEQ multiplex PCR; TCRdb's table is partial and in-frame only. Here the sample spans about 160,000 clones, approximately 90% being singletons. Sequences were derived from peripheral blood, sampled on day 0 of AZD1222 vaccination. These receptor sequences come from an adult in good health.

This clone has only a few counts. The chain carries TRBV5-6 and TRBJ1-3; 9 nucleotides match TRBD1. The CDR3 extends over 15 amino acids. V shed 2 bases and J 2 bases; nucleotides not matched to a gene: 2. Germline CDR1 is SGHDT and CDR2 is YYEEEE. CDR3 bases: TGTGCCAGCAGCTTAGGACAGGGGACTGGAAACACCATATATTTT. This gives the protein CASSLGQGTGNTIYF. Based on the CDR3 plus reference TRBV5-6 and TRBJ1-3, the full variable domain is DAGVTQSPTHLIKTRGQQVTLRCSPKSGHDTVSWYQQALGQGPQFIFQYYEEEERQRGNFPDRFSGHQFPNYSSELNVNALLLGDSALYLCASSLGQGTGNTIYFGEGSWLTVV.

The chain links TRBV28 to TRBJ2-1; 8 bases align to TRBD2. This CDR3 comprises 18 residues. V lost 4 bases to trimming and J lost 0 bases; unmatched junction nucleotides: 11. CDR1 and CDR2 from the germline V gene are MDHEN and SYDVKM. CDR3 DNA: TGTGCCAGCAGTTCCTCTCCGGGACTAGGGAGCTCCTACAATGAGCAGTTCTTC. It encodes CASSSSPGLGSSYNEQFF.

The chain carries TRBV12-5 and TRBJ2-1; D gene ambiguous. Germline lookup yields CDR1 LGHNT and CDR2 FRNRAP. Trimming left V 3 bases short and J 7 bases short, with 4 bases between. This CDR3 is built from 11 residues. The CDR3 bases are TGTGCTAGTGGTTTCGGAAATGAGCAGTTCTTC. Translation: CASGFGNEQFF.

V usage is TRBV5-5 and J usage is TRBJ1-1; weak D call: TRBD1 (5 bases). The CDR3 consists of 20 residues. Trimming left V 0 bases short and J 2 bases short, with 26 bases between. Germline CDR1 SGHKS, CDR2 YYEKEE (reference sequence). In DNA form, the CDR3 reads TGTGCCAGCAGCTTGGGGGGCGTCTTGAGGCGGAATGTATTTAACACTGAAGCTTTCTTT. Its translation is CASSLGGVLRRNVFNTEAFF.

Comments on this clone: The same CDR3 can be traced to other DNA sequences in this sample. V is TRBV30 and J is TRBJ1-3, with D possibly TRBD1 on 5 matching bases. V shed 0 bases and J shed 2 bases, with 5 bases lying between them. This CDR3 is built from 13 residues. The V gene's germline CDR1 is GTSNPN and CDR2 SVGIG (reference sequence). CDR3 sequence (DNA): TGTGCCTGGAGTGTGGGGGCTGGAAACACCATATATTTT. Translation: CAWSVGAGNTIYF.

The V call is TRBV10-1, the J call TRBJ1-2, with 8 bases matching TRBD1. J gave up 7 bases and V 5 bases, and 6 bases lay outside the gene matches. The CDR3 is made up of 13 amino acids. Germline V gene sequence: CDR1 WNHNN, CDR2 SYGVQD (reference sequence). In DNA form, the CDR3 reads TGCGCCAGCAGTTCGGACAGGGCGGGTGGCTACACCTTC. This encodes CASSSDRAGGYTF.

The chain couples TRBV7-3 to TRBJ2-3; D is tentatively TRBD1 or TRBD2 (5 bases each). Trimming left V 5 bases short and J 7 bases short, with 22 bases between. CDR3 length equals 16 residues. Germline-derived CDR1 and CDR2 are SGHTA and FQGTGA. The CDR3 loop reads CASSPHRGVQSNTQYF. CDR3 nucleotide sequence: TGTGCCAGCAGCCCGCATCGAGGGGTGCAATCGAATACGCAGTATTTT.

Written as DNA, the CDR3 is TGTGCCAGCAGACTAAGCAATCAGCCCCAGCATTTT. Protein sequence: CASRLSNQPQHF. The chain links TRBV12-3 or TRBV12-4 to TRBJ1-5; the D is unclear. The CDR3 contains 12 residues. V was cut by 6 bases and J by 1 base, with 4 bases left in between.

CDR3 nucleotide sequence: TGTGCCAGCAGCTTAGACTTCGGGCTGTTGACTACCTACGAGCAGTACTTC. Translation: CASSLDFGLLTTYEQYF. The V call is TRBV7-9, the J call TRBJ2-7, with a tentative D call TRBD2 (5 bases). The length of the CDR3 is 17 residues. CDR1 and CDR2 from the germline V gene are SEHNR and FQNEAQ (reference sequence). V was pared by 1 base and J by 2 bases, with 18 bases between.

The rearrangement uses TRBV7-9 and TRBJ2-2; unclear D gene. Deletions cut 9 bases from V and 6 bases from J, with 2 bases between. The CDR3 runs to 9 residues. The germline V gene has CDR1 SEHNR and CDR2 FQNEAQ (reference sequence). DNA of the CDR3: TGTGCCAGTTCCGGGGAGCTGTTTTTT. Its translation: CASSGELFF.

The gene calls are TRBV6-1 and TRBJ1-1, with 7 bases lining up with TRBD1. Germline CDR1 and CDR2: MNHNS and SASEGT. The length of the CDR3 is 17 residues. The ends lost 2 bases at V and 10 bases at J; junction bases unmatched: 19. Here the CDR3 DNA reads TGTGCCAGCAGTGAACGGGACAGTAACCCCCTCTTTTCCAGAGCTTTCTTT. Its protein is CASSERDSNPLFSRAFF.

The chain recombines TRBV30 with TRBJ1-1; D is unresolved. CDR3 length equals 11 residues. V shed 8 bases and J shed 4 bases, with 11 bases lying between them. Germline V gene data show CDR1 as GTSNPN and CDR2 as SVGIG (reference sequence). As DNA, the CDR3 is TGTGCCAGAATGGCACTCACTGAAGCTTTCTTT. It encodes CARMALTEAFF.

This clone was counted a single time. DNA for the CDR3: TGTGCCAGCAGCCAAGTGACTACATCCTACGAGCAGTACTTC. Translating it yields CASSQVTTSYEQYF. The chain links TRBV14 to TRBJ2-7, with a weak D call TRBD2 (5 bases). The CDR3 covers 14 residues. CDR1 is SGHDN and CDR2 is FVKESK in the germline V gene. V lost 1 base and J 1 base, leaving 8 bases between the germline ends.

The V gene is TRBV4-1, the J gene TRBJ1-2, with D tentatively TRBD1 (6 bases). The length of the CDR3 is 18 residues. Germline V gene sequence: CDR1 MGHRA, CDR2 YSYEKL. The germline V and J ends were trimmed by 0 bases and 6 bases, with 23 bases remaining between them. The CDR3 DNA sequence: TGCGCCAGCAGCCAAGATCAAGGGCTGACAGGTCGTGGGAATGGCTACACCTTC. As protein: CASSQDQGLTGRGNGYTF.

This chain joins TRBV15 and TRBJ2-5; no definite D call. CDR3 size: 13 residues. CDR1 is LNHNV and CDR2 is YYDKDF in the germline V gene (reference sequence). V lost 1 base and J lost 5, with 8 bases in between. DNA of the CDR3: TGTGCCACCAGCAGAGGAAGCAGCGAGACCCAGTACTTC. Its protein is CATSRGSSETQYF.

V and J are TRBV11-2 and TRBJ2-5; TRBD2 is a possible D gene (5 bases). Trimming left V 5 bases short and J 2 bases short, with 21 bases between. Germline lookup yields CDR1 SGHAT and CDR2 FQNNGV. This CDR3 has 17 residues. CDR3 in amino acids: CASSPSPRTGIQETQYF. For the CDR3, the DNA is TGTGCCAGCAGCCCCAGTCCACGGACGGGAATTCAAGAGACCCAGTACTTC.

This rearrangement joins TRBV6-5 to TRBJ2-5, with 8 bases fitting TRBD1. J lost 2 bases, V lost 2 bases, and 4 bases had no gene match. The CDR3 spans 15 residues. Per germline, CDR1 MNHEY and CDR2 SVGAGI. The CDR3 loop is CASSYQGQVQETQYF. CDR3 DNA sequence: TGTGCCAGCAGTTACCAGGGACAGGTTCAAGAGACCCAGTACTTC.

The rearrangement uses TRBV27 and TRBJ2-1; 8 bases align to TRBD2. Germline V gives CDR1 MNHEY, CDR2 SMNVEV (reference sequence). CDR3 length: 15 amino acids. Trimming removed 3 bases from V and 3 bases from J; junction bases left unmatched: 4. Here the CDR3 DNA reads TGTGCCAGCAGTTTGGTCGGGACTAGCTACAATGAGCAGTTCTTC. This gives the protein CASSLVGTSYNEQFF.

DNA of the CDR3: TGTGCCAGCAGGCAGGGTTCAAATAGCAATCAGCCCCAGCATTTT. This translates into CASRQGSNSNQPQHF. This sequence joins TRBV27 and TRBJ1-5, with a tentative D call TRBD1 (5 bases). Per the germline V gene, CDR1 is MNHEY and CDR2 is SMNVEV (reference sequence). Trimming stripped 6 bases from V and 0 bases from J, with 12 bases between. The CDR3 extends over 15 amino acids.

This clone has just one count. CDR3 coding DNA: TGTGCCAGCAGCGTAGGGGCTAGCGGGTTATACGAGCAGTACTTC. Translation: CASSVGASGLYEQYF. The chain joins TRBV9 to TRBJ2-7; 8 positions match TRBD2. Trimming at V came to 0 bases and at J to 4 bases, leaving 6 bases not matched to a gene. CDR3 length: 15 residues. Germline CDR1 reads SGDLS; CDR2 reads YYNGEE.

The CDR3 here is CATSDWGTGGYEQYF. In nucleotides, the CDR3 is TGTGCCACCAGTGATTGGGGGACAGGGGGGTACGAGCAGTACTTC. The chain carries TRBV24-1 and TRBJ2-7, with 11 bases fitting TRBD1. CDR1 is KGHDR and CDR2 is SFDVKD in the germline V gene. The V segment lost 2 bases and the J segment 4 bases; nucleotides outside the gene matches: 3. The CDR3 has 15 residues.

The chain links TRBV7-8 to TRBJ1-2; D ambiguous. The CDR3 consists of 14 residues. Germline CDR1 and CDR2: SGHVS and FQNEAQ. Trimming left V 1 base short and J 0 bases short, with 6 bases between. The CDR3 here is CASSLGPANYGYTF. CDR3 DNA: TGTGCCAGCAGCTTAGGTCCAGCTAACTATGGCTACACCTTC.

The chain has TRBV5-1 and TRBJ1-3; D is undetermined. V was trimmed by 3 bases and J by 7 bases, leaving 14 bases between them. CDR1 and CDR2 (germline): SGHRS, YFSETQ. This CDR3 has 14 amino acids. CDR3 nucleotides: TGCGCCAGCAGCTCTTTGACTTCCGACAACACCATATATTTT. Translation gives CASSSLTSDNTIYF.

Remarks on this clone: Other DNA sequences from this sample encode an identical CDR3 as well. The J gene is TRBJ1-5, the V gene TRBV19; no clear D gene. The V end lost 3 bases, the J end lost 0 bases, and 6 bases lay between the germline ends. The germline CDR1 and CDR2 sequences are LNHDA and SQIVND (reference sequence). CDR3 size: 14 residues. Here the CDR3 reads CASSISNSNQPQHF. The CDR3 nucleotides are TGTGCCAGTAGTATTTCGAATAGCAATCAGCCCCAGCATTTT.